Sequencing of this T cell receptor beta chain was carried out in a study of T cell responses to AZD1222 COVID-19 vaccine. Overall study results and limits: Vaccine-related CD4 TCRs covered spike, predominating at 160-218 and 743-854. Reports indicate that nearly half of spike-specific TCRs are directed at unmutated variant regions.

The protocol was immunoSEQ multiplex PCR, while the TCRdb copy is restricted to in-frame clones and leaves out a portion. The sample holds 85,000 to 130,000 clones, about 86% seen once. About this clone: Its target is unknown.

Germline CDR1 and CDR2: MNHEY and SMNVEV (reference sequence). The ends were cut back, 3 bases at V and 8 bases at J, with 13 bases in the middle. The CDR3 is 13 residues long. This clonotype was sampled from an adult in good health. V and J are TRBV27 and TRBJ1-2; D is perhaps TRBD1 (6 bases). This specimen consisted of peripheral blood, obtained on day 0 of AZD1222 vaccination. DNA of the CDR3: TGTGCCAGCAGTTTTAGGGGGAACAGGGGCTACACCTTC. It yields the protein CASSFRGNRGYTF.